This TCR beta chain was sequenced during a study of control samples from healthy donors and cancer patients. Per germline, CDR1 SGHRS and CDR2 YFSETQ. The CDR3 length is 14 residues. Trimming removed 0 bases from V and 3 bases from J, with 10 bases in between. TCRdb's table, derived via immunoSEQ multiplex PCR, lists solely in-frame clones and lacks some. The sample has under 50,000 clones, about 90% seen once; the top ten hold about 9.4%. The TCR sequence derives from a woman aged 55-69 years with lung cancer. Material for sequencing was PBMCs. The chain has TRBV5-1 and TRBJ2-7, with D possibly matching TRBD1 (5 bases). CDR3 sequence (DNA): TGCGCCAGCAGCTTGGCGCGACAGAACTACGAGCAGTACTTC. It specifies CASSLARQNYEQYF.